One sample yielded the 27 T cell receptor beta chains listed below, sequenced in a study of blood T cell repertoires in COVID-19. Sequencing used immunoSEQ multiplex PCR; TCRdb keeps in-frame clones, though not all of them. The sample has around 69,000 clones; approximately 85% are singletons. Sequencing input: peripheral blood. The origin of the receptors is a man aged 50 to 60 with acute or convalescent COVID-19.

V and J are TRBV2 and TRBJ2-7; D is unresolved. Germline CDR1 SNHLY, CDR2 FYNNEI. Between the trimmed V and J ends, which lost 4 bases and 0 bases, there was a span of 7 bases. CDR3 length equals 13 residues. This CDR3 reads CASSVSSSYEQYV. The CDR3 nucleotides are TGTGCCAGCAGTGTAAGTAGCTCCTACGAGCAGTACGTC.

The chain carries TRBV27 and TRBJ2-1, with a possible D match to TRBD1 (6 bases). CDR3 size: 13 residues. V gave up 3 bases and J gave up 4 bases, with 7 bases separating them. Germline CDR1 MNHEY, CDR2 SMNVEV (reference sequence). The DNA for the CDR3 is TGTGCCAGCAGTTTGGGACATTACAATGAGCAGTTCTTC. As protein: CASSLGHYNEQFF.

V gene TRBV14 combines with J gene TRBJ2-7; 10 bases agree with TRBD1. V shed 1 base and J 0 bases; nucleotides not matched to a gene: 12. The CDR3 is made up of 19 amino acids. Germline lookup yields CDR1 SGHDN and CDR2 FVKESK. The CDR3 nucleotides read TGTGCCAGCAGCCAAGTTGCGACAGGGGGCTCATCTCGCTCCTACGAGCAGTACTTC. Amino acids: CASSQVATGGSSRSYEQYF. Complete variable domain (other parts from reference TRBV14 and TRBJ2-7): EAGVTQFPSHSVIEKGQTVTLRCDPISGHDNLYWYRRVMGKEIKFLLHFVKESKQDESGMPNNRFLAERTGGTYSTLKVQPAELEDSGVYFCASSQVATGGSSRSYEQYFGPGTRLTVT.

The chain couples TRBV10-1 to TRBJ1-2, with 9 bases fitting TRBD1. Per germline, CDR1 WNHNN and CDR2 SYGVQD (reference sequence). The CDR3 is 16 residues long. V trimming: 8 bases; J trimming: 5 bases; junction bases outside the gene matches: 15. CDR3 loop: CASLSSGTGLRYGYTF. For the CDR3, the DNA is TGCGCCAGCCTCTCATCCGGGACAGGGCTTAGGTATGGCTACACCTTC.

V usage is TRBV18 and J usage is TRBJ2-7; 9 bases are a match to TRBD1. The CDR3 loop spans 14 amino acids. V shed 6 bases and J 3 bases; nucleotides not matched to a gene: 6. Germline CDR1 is KGHSH and CDR2 is LQKENI. CDR3 sequence reads: CASSSGQGGYEQYF. CDR3 coding DNA: TGTGCCAGCTCCTCGGGACAGGGCGGCTACGAGCAGTACTTC.

This clone was seen once. This chain links TRBV11-1 with TRBJ2-4, with unresolved D. Germline V gene sequence: CDR1 SGHAT, CDR2 FQDESV (reference sequence). This CDR3 has 13 residues. The V end lost 1 base, the J end lost 5 bases, and 6 bases lay between the germline ends. The CDR3 sequence is CASSLDSQNIQYF. CDR3 nucleotide sequence: TGTGCCAGCAGCTTAGACAGCCAAAACATTCAGTACTTC. The full variable domain, rest sourced from reference TRBV11-1 and TRBJ2-4, is EAEVAQSPRYKITEKSQAVAFWCDPISGHATLYWYRQILGQGPELLVQFQDESVVDDSQLPKDRFSAERLKGVDSTLKIQPAELGDSAMYLCASSLDSQNIQYFGAGTRLSVL.

The chain links TRBV7-6 to TRBJ2-5, with D perhaps TRBD1 (6 bases). The V end lost 2 bases, the J end lost 5 bases, and 15 bases lay between the germline ends. This CDR3 contains 15 residues. Germline-derived CDR1 and CDR2 are SGHVS and FNYEAQ. The chain's CDR3 is CASSLMGAIRETQYF. The DNA for the CDR3 is TGTGCCAGCAGCTTAATGGGGGCTATCAGGGAGACCCAGTACTTC. The whole variable domain, remainder taken from reference TRBV7-6 and TRBJ2-5, is GAGVSQSPRYKVTKRGQDVALRCDPISGHVSLYWYRQALGQGPEFLTYFNYEAQQDKSGLPNDRFSAERPEGSISTLTIQRTEQRDSAMYRCASSLMGAIRETQYFGPGTRLLVL.

This chain uses TRBV9 with TRBJ2-6, with a weak D call TRBD1 (6 bases). Trimming shortened V by 0 bases and J by 0 bases, and 16 bases separated the two germline ends. Germline V CDR1 and CDR2: SGDLS, YYNGEE. This CDR3 region has 19 residues. Here the CDR3 DNA reads TGTGCCAGCAGCGTAGACCCCACTCAGGGGAGCTCTGGGGCCAACGTCCTGACTTTC. It codes for CASSVDPTQGSSGANVLTF.

The J gene is TRBJ1-2, the V gene TRBV4-1; 7 positions agree with TRBD1. The junction had 5 bases not matched to a gene; V was cut back by 1 base and J by 3 bases. Per the germline V gene, CDR1 is MGHRA and CDR2 is YSYEKL. CDR3 length: 15 residues. The CDR3 protein is CASSQAGQFYYGYTF. CDR3 in DNA: TGCGCCAGCAGCCAAGCGGGACAGTTCTACTATGGCTACACCTTC.

Only a few counts were recorded for this clone. The V gene is TRBV27, the J gene TRBJ2-3; TRBD1 matches 8 bases. The V segment lost 5 bases and the J segment 1 base; nucleotides outside the gene matches: 2. CDR3 size: 14 residues. The germline V gene has CDR1 MNHEY and CDR2 SMNVEV (reference sequence). Here the CDR3 reads CASSPRGRTDTQYF. The CDR3 coding sequence is TGTGCCAGCAGTCCCAGGGGGCGCACAGATACGCAGTATTTT.

The chain has TRBV3-1 (or the pseudogene TRBV3-2) and TRBJ2-7, with 7 bases lining up with TRBD1. V was pared by 4 bases and J by 6 bases, with 3 bases of the junction left unmatched. The CDR3 covers 12 residues. The germline gives CDR1 LGHDT, CDR2 YNNKEL (reference sequence). The CDR3 bases are TGTGCCAGCAGCCCAACAGGGGCCGAGCAGTACTTC. The encoded protein is CASSPTGAEQYF.

V usage is TRBV6-6 and J usage is TRBJ2-1; D is possibly TRBD2 (6 bases). This CDR3 region has 14 residues. Germline V gene sequence: CDR1 MNHNY, CDR2 SVGAGI (reference sequence). V gave up 6 bases and J gave up 10 bases, with 19 bases separating them. CDR3 nucleotide sequence: TGTGCCAGCAGAGCCTCGGAGCGTGGAGGGGAGCAGTTCTTC. It yields the protein CASRASERGGEQFF.

This clone has only one observation. The chain couples TRBV15 to TRBJ1-5; no clear D gene. The CDR3 covers 13 residues. V shed 5 bases and J shed 3 bases, with 8 bases lying between them. Germline lookup yields CDR1 LNHNV and CDR2 YYDKDF (reference sequence). This chain's CDR3 is CATSAGLNQPQHF. The CDR3 nucleotides are TGTGCCACCAGCGCAGGCCTCAATCAGCCCCAGCATTTT. Using reference TRBV15 and TRBJ1-5 for the parts outside the CDR3, the full variable domain is DAMVIQNPRYQVTQFGKPVTLSCSQTLNHNVMYWYQQKSSQAPKLLFHYYDKDFNNEADTPDNFQSRRPNTSFCFLDIRSPGLGDTAMYLCATSAGLNQPQHFGDGTRLSIL.

This clone was detected a few times. V is TRBV6-1 and J is TRBJ2-3, with 10 bases identical to TRBD2. Losses at the gene ends were 3 bases for V and 0 bases for J; bases not matched to a gene: 6. The CDR3 is 17 amino acids. Looked up from germline, CDR1 is MNHNS and CDR2 is SASEGT. DNA of the CDR3: TGTGCCAGCAGTGACCCGACTAGCGGGCCCAGCACAGATACGCAGTATTTT. Encoded protein: CASSDPTSGPSTDTQYF.

J is TRBJ1-3 and V is TRBV5-1; tentative D call: TRBD1 (5 bases). Germline lookup yields CDR1 SGHRS and CDR2 YFSETQ. The CDR3 is 15 residues long. V lost 5 bases and J 3 bases, leaving 15 bases between the germline ends. The CDR3 here is CASSSSGGGGNTIYF. CDR3 coding DNA: TGCGCCAGCAGTAGTTCCGGGGGTGGTGGAAACACCATATATTTT.

This chain links TRBV19 with TRBJ2-5, with D hard to call. Trimming pared 3 bases from V and 0 bases from J, leaving 2 bases between. This CDR3 is built from 12 residues. The germline V gene encodes CDR1 LNHDA and CDR2 SQIVND (reference sequence). CDR3 region: CASSIDQETQYF. CDR3 in DNA: TGTGCCAGTAGTATCGACCAAGAGACCCAGTACTTC.

The chain links TRBV3-1 (or the pseudogene TRBV3-2) to TRBJ2-5; D is uncertain. Germline assignment: CDR1 LGHDT and CDR2 YNNKEL (reference sequence). V lost 0 bases and J lost 3, with 11 bases in between. This CDR3 is built from 15 residues. The CDR3 loop reads CASSQEYTLKETQYF. The CDR3 bases are TGTGCCAGCAGCCAAGAGTACACCCTCAAAGAGACCCAGTACTTC.

V gene TRBV19 combines with J gene TRBJ1-2; 9 bases line up with TRBD1. This CDR3 has 16 amino acids. CDR1 and CDR2 (germline): LNHDA, SQIVND (reference sequence). After removal of 5 bases from V and 3 bases from J, the junction contained 10 bases not matched to a gene. CDR3 nucleotides: TGTGCCAGTAGTGACAGGGGGGAGGACTATGACTATGGCTACACCTTC. Its translation: CASSDRGEDYDYGYTF.

The rearrangement uses TRBV10-3 and TRBJ1-1, with 9 bases that match TRBD1. Germline values: CDR1 ENHRY, CDR2 SYGVKD. The CDR3 is 13 amino acids. V dropped 11 bases and J dropped 4; count of bases not matched to a gene: 8. CDR3 protein: CAFRQGVGTEAFF. For the CDR3, the DNA is TGTGCCTTTCGACAGGGGGTTGGCACTGAAGCTTTCTTT.

The V call is TRBV6-1, the J call TRBJ1-2; no clear D. The V end lost 3 bases, the J end lost 1 base, and 21 bases lay between the germline ends. This CDR3 has 18 amino acids. In germline, CDR1 is MNHNS, CDR2 SASEGT. CDR3: CASSDLRDFEYYNYGYTF. CDR3 coding DNA: TGTGCCAGCAGTGACCTCCGGGATTTCGAGTACTATAACTATGGCTACACCTTC.

V and J are TRBV6-2 or TRBV6-3 and TRBJ1-4; D not certain. Germline loops: CDR1 MNHEY, CDR2 SVGEGT. The CDR3 totals 14 residues. Trimming stripped 4 bases from V and 0 bases from J, with 6 bases between. CDR3 amino acids: CASSSPSTNEKLFF. CDR3 in DNA: TGTGCCAGCAGTTCTCCCTCAACTAATGAAAAACTGTTTTTT.

This clone was counted a few times. This chain uses TRBV2 with TRBJ1-4; D gene ambiguous. The germline V and J ends were trimmed by 6 bases and 6 bases, with 14 bases remaining between them. The CDR3 length is 14 residues. The germline V gene encodes CDR1 SNHLY and CDR2 FYNNEI. The CDR3 coding sequence is TGTGCCAGCAGGGAGATGGCGCACGATGAAAAACTGTTTTTT. Translated, it gives CASREMAHDEKLFF.

CDR3 amino acids: CASCISKDTLSPYEQYF. CDR3 coding DNA: TGTGCCAGCTGTATCTCGAAGGACACCCTATCTCCCTACGAGCAGTACTTC. This chain joins TRBV2 and TRBJ2-7, with D perhaps matching TRBD1 (5 bases). V lost 8 bases and J 2 bases, leaving 25 bases between the germline ends. The CDR3 spans 17 residues. Germline V gene lookup returns CDR1 SNHLY and CDR2 FYNNEI.

The gene calls are TRBV30 and TRBJ1-1, with 8 bases aligning to TRBD1. The J segment lost 4 bases and the V segment lost 0 bases, leaving 13 bases of the junction unmatched. The CDR3 runs to 17 residues. CDR1 and CDR2 (germline): GTSNPN, SVGIG (reference sequence). The CDR3 region is CAWSVPLTGALGTEAFF. As DNA, the CDR3 is TGTGCCTGGAGTGTCCCCCTGACAGGGGCCTTGGGCACTGAAGCTTTCTTT.

The chain joins TRBV6-1 to TRBJ1-3, with a weak D call TRBD1 (6 bases). The V end was cut by 1 base, the J end by 11 bases, with 9 bases between. Germline lookup yields CDR1 MNHNS and CDR2 SASEGT. The CDR3 has 12 residues. As DNA, the CDR3 is TGTGCCAGCAGTGAAGACAGGGTTGCCATATATTTT. As protein: CASSEDRVAIYF.

Comments on this clone: Its ends do not fully match the called genes, so a read error is possible. Here the CDR3 DNA reads TGTGCTTGTGGTTTAAGGACTCCTGGAAACGACTCCTACGAGCAGTACTTC. It is translated as CACGLRTPGNDSYEQYF. The chain combines TRBV12-5 with TRBJ2-7, with a tentative D call TRBD2 (5 bases). The CDR3 totals 17 residues. The germline V gene has CDR1 LGHNT and CDR2 FRNRAP.

This chain uses TRBV14 with TRBJ1-5, with D perhaps TRBD1 (6 bases). Germline CDR1 and CDR2: SGHDN and FVKESK. Trimming took off 4 bases at V and 6 bases at J, with 13 bases between the two ends. The CDR3 has 14 amino acids. CDR3 loop: CASSRQNRAQPQHF. The CDR3 DNA is TGTGCCAGCAGCCGCCAGAACAGGGCTCAGCCCCAGCATTTT. Full variable domain (missing parts from reference TRBV14 and TRBJ1-5): EAGVTQFPSHSVIEKGQTVTLRCDPISGHDNLYWYRRVMGKEIKFLLHFVKESKQDESGMPNNRFLAERTGGTYSTLKVQPAELEDSGVYFCASSRQNRAQPQHFGDGTRLSIL.